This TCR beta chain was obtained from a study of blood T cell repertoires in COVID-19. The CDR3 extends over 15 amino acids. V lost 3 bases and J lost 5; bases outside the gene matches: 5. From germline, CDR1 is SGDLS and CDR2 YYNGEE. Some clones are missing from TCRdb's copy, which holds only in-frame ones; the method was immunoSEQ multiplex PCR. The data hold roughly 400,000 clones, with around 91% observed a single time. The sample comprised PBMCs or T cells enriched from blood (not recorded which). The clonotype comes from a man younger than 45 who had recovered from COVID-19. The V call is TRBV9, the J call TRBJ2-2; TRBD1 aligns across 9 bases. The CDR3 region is CASSEGGQGTGELFF. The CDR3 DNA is TGTGCCAGCAGCGAGGGGGGACAGGGAACCGGGGAGCTGTTTTTT.